The T cell receptor beta chain described here comes from a study of vaccination and CD4 T cells after COVID-19. This clonotype counts as large. What it recognizes is unknown. Stated treatment: roughly 10-day PBMC culture with coronavirus spike peptide pools or control peptides (ViraFEST assay). Scientists ran DNA taken from cultured CD4+ T cells through the Oncomine TCR Beta short-read assay for sequencing. Each CDR3 protein is one row after TCRdb ran MiXCR on the PCR reads. The repertoire holds roughly 12,000 distinct CDR3 sequences, with 70% to 80% as singletons. V gave up 6 bases and J gave up 5 bases, with 10 bases separating them. CDR1 is MDHEN, CDR2 SYDVKM, per germline. The CDR3 spans 12 residues.

The V call is TRBV28, the J call TRBJ1-2; D not resolved. This sequence was found in a human donor who had recovered from COVID-19. Sequencing was carried out using CD4+ T cells from blood, cultured in vitro. The CDR3 nucleotides read TGTGCCAGCAGCCCCTCTGGGTATGGCTACACCTTC. It encodes CASSPSGYGYTF.